The 9 T cell receptor beta chains below all came from one sample that was sequenced in a study of cytomegalovirus exposure and HLA in healthy donors. PCR involved 60 Vbeta and 13 Jbeta primers. Produced via immunoSEQ multiplex PCR; TCRdb's table is partial and in-frame only. The sample contains about 200,000 clones, about 83% of which appear only once. The sequenced material came from PBMCs. All receptors derive from a girl aged 5 to 17 in good health and CMV-seronegative.

This clone was recorded only once. This sequence joins TRBV6-1 and TRBJ2-5, with 11 nucleotides matching TRBD2. Germline CDR1 is MNHNS and CDR2 is SASEGT. CDR3 length: 17 residues. The trim removed 3 bases at V and 2 bases at J, leaving 8 bases unmatched. The CDR3 reads CASSDIIAGGPQETQYF. CDR3 bases: TGTGCCAGCAGTGACATTATAGCGGGAGGGCCTCAAGAGACCCAGTACTTC.

The chain recombines TRBV4-3 with TRBJ2-2, with TRBD2 as a possible D gene (6 bases). Germline V CDR1 and CDR2: LGHNA, YSLEER. This CDR3 region has 22 residues. Between the trimmed V and J ends, which lost 0 bases and 0 bases, there was a span of 26 bases. The CDR3 nucleotides read TGCGCCAGCAGCCAAGATCGGGTCCTCGGCTGGGGGGAAAGCGCGAACACCGGGGAGCTGTTTTTT. Amino acids: CASSQDRVLGWGESANTGELFF.

The chain links TRBV5-5 to TRBJ1-3, with D possibly being TRBD1 (6 bases). V lost 5 bases and J lost 0, with 24 bases in between. Germline CDR1 SGHKS, CDR2 YYEKEE (reference sequence). The CDR3 has 19 residues. CDR3 coding DNA: TGTGCCAGCAGTCCGAGGTTGTTAGGCAGGGGATTCTCTGGAAACACCATATATTTT. It specifies CASSPRLLGRGFSGNTIYF.

The J gene is TRBJ2-7, the V gene TRBV6-5, with 7 bases that match TRBD2. CDR1 MNHEY and CDR2 SVGAGI come from the germline V gene. The J segment lost 9 bases and the V segment lost 4 bases, leaving 12 bases of the junction unmatched. The CDR3 spans 14 residues. CDR3 sequence reads: CASSFSGRSGGQYF. DNA of the CDR3: TGTGCCAGCAGTTTTAGCGGGCGGTCGGGCGGGCAGTACTTC.

This clone was counted a single time. The chain couples TRBV20-1 to TRBJ1-1; D gene unclear. The CDR3 is 11 residues long. Trimming cost V 6 bases and J 2 bases, with 7 bases left between them. CDR1 DFQATT and CDR2 SNEGSKA come from the germline V gene (reference sequence). Written as DNA, the CDR3 is TGCAGTGCCGCAACTAACACTGAAGCTTTCTTT. This encodes CSAATNTEAFF.

The chain carries TRBV6-5 and TRBJ1-5; D is unresolved. V lost 6 bases to trimming and J lost 1 base, with 13 bases between them. The CDR3 spans 15 residues. CDR1 and CDR2 from the germline V gene are MNHEY and SVGAGI. In nucleotides, the CDR3 is TGTGCCAGCAGAAGAGCGGGGAGAAGCAATCAGCCCCAGCATTTT. Translation: CASRRAGRSNQPQHF.

The chain joins TRBV6-5 to TRBJ1-1; D may be TRBD1 (5 bases). Germline loops: CDR1 MNHEY, CDR2 SVGAGI. The CDR3 is 15 residues long. Trimming took off 6 bases at V and 0 bases at J, with 14 bases between the two ends. The DNA for the CDR3 is TGTGCCAGCAGACGAATTACAGGCATGAACACTGAAGCTTTCTTT. This encodes CASRRITGMNTEAFF.

This sequence joins TRBV7-6 and TRBJ1-1, with D maybe TRBD1 (5 bases). Trimming cost V 0 bases and J 4 bases, with 18 bases left between them. From germline, CDR1 is SGHVS and CDR2 FNYEAQ. The CDR3 consists of 17 residues. CDR3 sequence: CASSLARGVGEGTEAFF. The CDR3 region has the DNA TGTGCCAGCAGCTTAGCCCGGGGGGTAGGGGAAGGCACTGAAGCTTTCTTT.

The table lists this clone with a count of one. The chain has TRBV28 and TRBJ2-7; 8 bases are shared with TRBD1. The germline V gene has CDR1 MDHEN and CDR2 SYDVKM. The junction had 15 bases not matched to a gene; V was cut back by 3 bases and J by 5 bases. The CDR3 consists of 17 residues. DNA of the CDR3: TGTGCCAGCAGTTTTTTAAGGGGGGCAGGGGGCGCCGACGAGCAGTACTTC. It translates to CASSFLRGAGGADEQYF.